The rows below give T cell receptor beta chains drawn from one sample of a study of T cell responses to AZD1222 COVID-19 vaccine. Assay: immunoSEQ multiplex PCR; the TCRdb copy retains only in-frame clones and omits some. The table records 150,000 or so clones, over 90% of them present only once. The specimen was peripheral blood, collected on day 0 of AZD1222 vaccination. Receptor source: an adult in good health. Both conserved end residues are part of each CDR3. Fields, in order: V gene, J gene, D gene, clone size, CDR3 protein, CDR3 DNA. The D gene is left open where the match is weak. Size values are once, few and many counts, or a class for expanded clones, and some rows have none.

v_gene: TRBV7-7
j_gene: TRBJ2-7
d_gene: -
abundance: -
CDR3aa: CASSLGSGSSYEQYF
CDR3nt: TGTGCCAGCAGCTTGGGGTCGGGGAGCTCCTACGAGCAGTACTTC

v_gene: TRBV11-1
j_gene: TRBJ2-1
d_gene: TRBD1
abundance: -
CDR3aa: CASSLDRGSYNEQFF
CDR3nt: TGTGCCAGCAGCTTAGACAGGGGCAGCTACAATGAGCAGTTCTTC

v_gene: TRBV18
j_gene: TRBJ1-5
d_gene: TRBD1
abundance: -
CDR3aa: CASSPVRDRGLAPSNQPQHF
CDR3nt: TGTGCCAGCTCACCCGTCCGGGACAGGGGGCTCGCTCCCAGCAATCAGCCCCAGCATTTT

v_gene: TRBV6-5
j_gene: TRBJ1-5
d_gene: -
abundance: once
CDR3aa: CASSYSYNQPQHF
CDR3nt: TGTGCCAGCAGTTACTCGTACAATCAGCCCCAGCATTTT

v_gene: TRBV4-1
j_gene: TRBJ1-1
d_gene: TRBD1
abundance: -
CDR3aa: CASSQGTGALPEAFF
CDR3nt: TGCGCCAGCAGCCAAGGGACAGGGGCCCTCCCTGAAGCTTTCTTT

v_gene: TRBV29-1
j_gene: TRBJ1-1
d_gene: -
abundance: -
CDR3aa: CSVGRDRNTEAFF
CDR3nt: TGCAGCGTAGGAAGAGACAGGAACACTGAAGCTTTCTTT

v_gene: TRBV11-2
j_gene: TRBJ2-1
d_gene: -
abundance: -
CDR3aa: CASSLAGTFNEQFF
CDR3nt: TGTGCCAGCAGCTTAGCCGGCACTTTCAATGAGCAGTTCTTC

v_gene: TRBV2
j_gene: TRBJ2-7
d_gene: -
abundance: once
CDR3aa: CASSFERAHSYEQYF
CDR3nt: TGTGCCAGCAGTTTCGAGCGGGCCCACTCCTACGAGCAGTACTTC

v_gene: TRBV6-5
j_gene: TRBJ2-3
d_gene: -
abundance: -
CDR3aa: CASSLKGGTDTQYF
CDR3nt: TGTGCCAGCAGTCTTAAGGGGGGCACAGATACGCAGTATTTT

v_gene: TRBV11-3
j_gene: TRBJ1-1
d_gene: -
abundance: -
CDR3aa: CASSLTGNTEAFF
CDR3nt: TGTGCCAGCAGCCTCACAGGGAACACTGAAGCTTTCTTT

v_gene: TRBV4-1
j_gene: TRBJ1-2
d_gene: -
abundance: -
CDR3aa: CASSPPGDYGYTF
CDR3nt: TGCGCCAGCAGCCCACCCGGGGACTATGGCTACACCTTC

v_gene: TRBV2
j_gene: TRBJ1-3
d_gene: TRBD1
abundance: -
CDR3aa: CASTTDRGNTIYF
CDR3nt: TGTGCCAGCACCACGGACAGGGGCAACACCATATATTTT

v_gene: TRBV19
j_gene: TRBJ2-2
d_gene: -
abundance: -
CDR3aa: CASGGWGLRTGELFF
CDR3nt: TGTGCCAGTGGAGGTTGGGGCTTAAGGACCGGGGAGCTGTTTTTT

v_gene: TRBV2
j_gene: TRBJ1-3
d_gene: -
abundance: -
CDR3aa: CASSPTVGGNTIYF
CDR3nt: TGTGCCAGCAGTCCGACCGTCGGTGGAAACACCATATATTTT

v_gene: TRBV6-6
j_gene: TRBJ2-1
d_gene: TRBD2
abundance: once
CDR3aa: CASSLQAGPPVPYNEQFF
CDR3nt: TGTGCCAGCAGTCTTCAAGCGGGACCACCGGTTCCCTACAATGAGCAGTTCTTC

v_gene: TRBV3-1/TRBV3-2
j_gene: TRBJ2-1
d_gene: -
abundance: -
CDR3aa: CASSPSYSSNEQFF
CDR3nt: TGTGCCAGCAGCCCCTCTTATAGCAGCAATGAGCAGTTCTTC

v_gene: TRBV5-1
j_gene: TRBJ2-5
d_gene: TRBD2
abundance: -
CDR3aa: CASSGPGLGPQETQYF
CDR3nt: TGCGCCAGCAGCGGACCGGGACTAGGACCACAAGAGACCCAGTACTTC

v_gene: TRBV10-3
j_gene: TRBJ2-7
d_gene: TRBD1
abundance: -
CDR3aa: CAISEGTGGYEQYF
CDR3nt: TGTGCCATCAGTGAAGGGACAGGGGGTTACGAGCAGTACTTC

v_gene: TRBV28
j_gene: TRBJ1-4
d_gene: -
abundance: -
CDR3aa: CASSLIDSPLFF
CDR3nt: TGTGCCAGCAGTTTAATCGACAGCCCACTGTTTTTT

v_gene: TRBV7-8
j_gene: TRBJ1-6
d_gene: -
abundance: -
CDR3aa: CASSFGTVNSPLHF
CDR3nt: TGTGCCAGCAGCTTTGGGACGGTCAATTCACCCCTCCACTTT

v_gene: TRBV6-5
j_gene: TRBJ2-5
d_gene: -
abundance: -
CDR3aa: CASRGEAETQYF
CDR3nt: TGTGCCAGCAGGGGGGAAGCCGAGACCCAGTACTTC

v_gene: TRBV5-1
j_gene: TRBJ1-4
d_gene: -
abundance: -
CDR3aa: CASSLDREGRNEKLFF
CDR3nt: TGCGCCAGCAGCTTGGACAGGGAAGGTCGGAATGAAAAACTGTTTTTT

v_gene: TRBV4-3
j_gene: TRBJ1-5
d_gene: -
abundance: -
CDR3aa: CASSQGVYQPQHF
CDR3nt: TGCGCCAGCAGCCAAGGAGTATACCAGCCCCAGCATTTT

v_gene: TRBV19
j_gene: TRBJ1-1
d_gene: -
abundance: few
CDR3aa: CASSPGGGYTEAFF
CDR3nt: TGTGCCAGTAGTCCCGGAGGGGGTTACACTGAAGCTTTCTTT

v_gene: TRBV11-2
j_gene: TRBJ1-4
d_gene: TRBD1
abundance: once
CDR3aa: CASSLVGTGGEKLFF
CDR3nt: TGTGCCAGCAGCTTAGTCGGGACAGGTGGGGAAAAACTGTTTTTT